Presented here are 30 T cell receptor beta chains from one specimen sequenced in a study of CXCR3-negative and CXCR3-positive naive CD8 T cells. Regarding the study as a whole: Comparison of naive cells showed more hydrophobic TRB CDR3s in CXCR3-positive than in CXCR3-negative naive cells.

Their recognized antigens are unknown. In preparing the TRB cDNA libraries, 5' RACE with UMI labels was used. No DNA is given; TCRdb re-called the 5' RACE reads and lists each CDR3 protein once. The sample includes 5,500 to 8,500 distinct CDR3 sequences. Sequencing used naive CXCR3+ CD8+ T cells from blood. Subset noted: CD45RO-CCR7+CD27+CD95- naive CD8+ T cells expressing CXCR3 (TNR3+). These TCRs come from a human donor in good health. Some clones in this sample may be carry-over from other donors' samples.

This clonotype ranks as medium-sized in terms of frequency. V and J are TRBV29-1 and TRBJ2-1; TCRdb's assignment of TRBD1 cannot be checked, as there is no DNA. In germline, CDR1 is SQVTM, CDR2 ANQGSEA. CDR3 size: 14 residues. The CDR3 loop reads CSASGQPSHNEQFF.

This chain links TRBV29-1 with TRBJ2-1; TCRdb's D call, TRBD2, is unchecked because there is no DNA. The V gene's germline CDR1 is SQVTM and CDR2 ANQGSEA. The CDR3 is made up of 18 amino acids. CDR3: CSASGTSGRRMVYNEQFF.

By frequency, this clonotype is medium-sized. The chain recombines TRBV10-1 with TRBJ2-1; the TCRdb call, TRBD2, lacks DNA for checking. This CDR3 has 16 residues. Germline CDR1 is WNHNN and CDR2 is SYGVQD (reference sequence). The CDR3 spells CASSEGSGGPWDEQFF.

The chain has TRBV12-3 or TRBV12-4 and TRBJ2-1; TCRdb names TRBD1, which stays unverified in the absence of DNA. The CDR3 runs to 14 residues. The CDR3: CASSLAGGGHEQFF.

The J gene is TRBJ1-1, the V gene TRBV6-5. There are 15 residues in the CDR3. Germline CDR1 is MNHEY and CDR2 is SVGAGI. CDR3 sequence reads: CASSYSKGRNTEAFF.

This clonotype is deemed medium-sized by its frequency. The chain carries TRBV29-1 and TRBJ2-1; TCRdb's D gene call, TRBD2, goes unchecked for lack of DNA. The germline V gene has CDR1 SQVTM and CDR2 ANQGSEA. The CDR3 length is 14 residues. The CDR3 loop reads CSVVWGLAYNEQFF.

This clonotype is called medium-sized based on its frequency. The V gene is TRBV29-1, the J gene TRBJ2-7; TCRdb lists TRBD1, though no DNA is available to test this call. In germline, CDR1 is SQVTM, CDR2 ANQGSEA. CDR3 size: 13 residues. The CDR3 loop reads CSVVPGQGYEQYF.

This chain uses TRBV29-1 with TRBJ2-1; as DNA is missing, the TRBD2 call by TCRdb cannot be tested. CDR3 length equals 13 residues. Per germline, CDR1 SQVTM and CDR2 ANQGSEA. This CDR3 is CSLLAGDHNEQFF.

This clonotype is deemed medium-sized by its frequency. The CDR3 loop is CASSLGQVPGELFF. The V call is TRBV5-6, the J call TRBJ2-2; there is no DNA to check the TCRdb D call of TRBD1. The V gene's germline CDR1 is SGHDT and CDR2 YYEEEE. The CDR3 has 14 amino acids.

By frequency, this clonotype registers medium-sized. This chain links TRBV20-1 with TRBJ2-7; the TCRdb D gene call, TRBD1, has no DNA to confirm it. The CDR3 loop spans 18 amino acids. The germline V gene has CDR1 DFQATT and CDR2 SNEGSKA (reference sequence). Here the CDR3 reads CSARDPPRTGTDVYEQYF.

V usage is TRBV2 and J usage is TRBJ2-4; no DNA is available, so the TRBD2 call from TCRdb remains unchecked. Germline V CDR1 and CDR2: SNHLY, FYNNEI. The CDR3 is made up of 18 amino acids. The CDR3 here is CASSDGTSGLSSKNIQYF.

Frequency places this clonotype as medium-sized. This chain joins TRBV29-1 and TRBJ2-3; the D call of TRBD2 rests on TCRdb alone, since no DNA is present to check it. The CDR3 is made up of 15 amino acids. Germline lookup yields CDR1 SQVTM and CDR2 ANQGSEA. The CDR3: CSVEGWTRGADTQYF.

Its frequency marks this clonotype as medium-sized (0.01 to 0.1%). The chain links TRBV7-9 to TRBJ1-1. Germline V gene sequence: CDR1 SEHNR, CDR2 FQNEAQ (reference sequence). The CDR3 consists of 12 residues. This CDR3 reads CASSLWDTEAFF.

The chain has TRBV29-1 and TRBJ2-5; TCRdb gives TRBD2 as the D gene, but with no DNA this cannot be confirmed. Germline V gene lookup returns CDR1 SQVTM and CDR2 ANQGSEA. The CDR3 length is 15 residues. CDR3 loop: CSVAGTLASQETQYF.

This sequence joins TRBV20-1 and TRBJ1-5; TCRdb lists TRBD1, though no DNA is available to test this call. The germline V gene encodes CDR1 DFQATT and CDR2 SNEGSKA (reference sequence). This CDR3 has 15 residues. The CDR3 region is CSARDEFRVNQPQHF.

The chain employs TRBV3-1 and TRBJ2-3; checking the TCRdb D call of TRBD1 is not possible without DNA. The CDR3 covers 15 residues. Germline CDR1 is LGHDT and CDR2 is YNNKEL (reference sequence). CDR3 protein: CASRETGGSTDTQYF.

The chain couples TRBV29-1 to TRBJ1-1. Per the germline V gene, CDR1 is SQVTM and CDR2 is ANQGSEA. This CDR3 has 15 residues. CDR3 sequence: CSVFGDKLMNTEAFF.

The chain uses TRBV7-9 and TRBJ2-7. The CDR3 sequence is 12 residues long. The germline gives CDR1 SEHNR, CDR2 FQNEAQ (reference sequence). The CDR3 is CASSLDVFTVDF.

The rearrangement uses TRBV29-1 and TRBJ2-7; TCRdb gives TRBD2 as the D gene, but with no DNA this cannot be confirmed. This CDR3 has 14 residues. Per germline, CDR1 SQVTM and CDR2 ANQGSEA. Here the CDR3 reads CSVETSGDSYEQYF.

This CDR3 is CSVAGIYGYTF. V gene TRBV29-1 combines with J gene TRBJ1-2; the TCRdb call, TRBD1, lacks DNA for checking. CDR1 is SQVTM and CDR2 is ANQGSEA in the germline V gene. The CDR3 has 11 residues.

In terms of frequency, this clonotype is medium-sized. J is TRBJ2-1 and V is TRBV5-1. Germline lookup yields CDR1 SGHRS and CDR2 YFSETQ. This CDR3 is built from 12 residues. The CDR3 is CASTLGRNEQFF.

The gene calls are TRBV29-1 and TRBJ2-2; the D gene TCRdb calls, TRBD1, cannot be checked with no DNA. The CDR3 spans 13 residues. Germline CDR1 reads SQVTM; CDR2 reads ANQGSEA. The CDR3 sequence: CSVEDGSPGELFF.

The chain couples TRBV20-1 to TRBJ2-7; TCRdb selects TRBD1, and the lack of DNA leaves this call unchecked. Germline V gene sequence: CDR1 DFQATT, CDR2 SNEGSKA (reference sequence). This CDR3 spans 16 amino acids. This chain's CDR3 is CSARDRSQGKWDEQYF.

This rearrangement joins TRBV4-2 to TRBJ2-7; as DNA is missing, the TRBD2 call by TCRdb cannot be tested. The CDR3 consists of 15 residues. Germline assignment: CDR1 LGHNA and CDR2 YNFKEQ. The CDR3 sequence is CASSLSAGGTYEQYF.

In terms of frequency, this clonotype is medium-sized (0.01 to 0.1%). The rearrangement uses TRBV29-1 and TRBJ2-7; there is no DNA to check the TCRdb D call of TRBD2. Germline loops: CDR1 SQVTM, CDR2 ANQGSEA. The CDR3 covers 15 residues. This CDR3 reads CSVIGTSGGADEQYF.

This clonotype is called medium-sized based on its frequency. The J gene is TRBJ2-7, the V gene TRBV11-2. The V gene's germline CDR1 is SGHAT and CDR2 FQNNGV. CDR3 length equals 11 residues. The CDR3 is CASSLGNEQYF.

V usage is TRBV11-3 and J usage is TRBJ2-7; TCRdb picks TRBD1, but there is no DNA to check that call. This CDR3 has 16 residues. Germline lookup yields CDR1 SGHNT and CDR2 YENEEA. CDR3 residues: CASSSLDRQSSYEQYF.

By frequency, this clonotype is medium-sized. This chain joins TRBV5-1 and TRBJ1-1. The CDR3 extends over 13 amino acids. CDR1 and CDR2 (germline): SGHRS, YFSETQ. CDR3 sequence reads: CASSLGLSTEAFF.

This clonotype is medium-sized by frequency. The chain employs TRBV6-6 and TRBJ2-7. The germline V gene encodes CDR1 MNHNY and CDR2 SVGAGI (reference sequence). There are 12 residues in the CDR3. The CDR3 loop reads CASSGSSYEQYF.

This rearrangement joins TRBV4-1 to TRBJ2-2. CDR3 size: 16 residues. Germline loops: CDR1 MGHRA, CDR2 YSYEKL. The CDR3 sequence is CASSQDSGILTGELFF.